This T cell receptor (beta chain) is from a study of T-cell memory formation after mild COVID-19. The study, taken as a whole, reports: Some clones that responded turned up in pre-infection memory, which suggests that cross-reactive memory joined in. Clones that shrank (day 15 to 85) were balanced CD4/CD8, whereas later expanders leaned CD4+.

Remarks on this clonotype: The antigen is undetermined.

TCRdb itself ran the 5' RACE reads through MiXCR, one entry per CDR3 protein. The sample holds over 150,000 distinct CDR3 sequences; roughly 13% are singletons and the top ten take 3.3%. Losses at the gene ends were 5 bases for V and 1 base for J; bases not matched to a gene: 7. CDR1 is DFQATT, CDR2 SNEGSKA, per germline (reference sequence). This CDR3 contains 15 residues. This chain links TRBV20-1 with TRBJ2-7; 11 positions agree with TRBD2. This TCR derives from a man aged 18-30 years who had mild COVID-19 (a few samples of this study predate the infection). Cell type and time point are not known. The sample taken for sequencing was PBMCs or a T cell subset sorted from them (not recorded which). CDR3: CSALLRLAGSYEQYV. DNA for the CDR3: TGCAGTGCTCTCCTTCGACTAGCGGGATCCTACGAGCAGTACGTC.